The 28 T cell receptor beta chains presented below share a single source sample, sequenced in a study of blood T cell repertoires in COVID-19. Data came from immunoSEQ multiplex PCR; TCRdb stores just in-frame clones and leaves some out. The sample holds fewer than 250,000 clones; around 92% are singletons and the top ten take 1% to 1.5%. Sequenced material: peripheral blood. The receptors originated from a man aged 25 to 40 with acute or convalescent COVID-19.

CDR3 amino acids: CASSQGDTPTNTQYF. The DNA of the CDR3 is TGTGCCAGCAGCCAGGGGGACACACCAACGAATACGCAGTATTTT. The chain combines TRBV4-2 with TRBJ2-3; D perhaps matches TRBD1 (6 bases). Germline V CDR1 and CDR2: LGHNA, YNFKEQ. Trimming pared 3 bases from V and 7 bases from J, leaving 17 bases between. The CDR3 has 15 residues.

This rearrangement joins TRBV3-1 (or the pseudogene TRBV3-2) to TRBJ2-1; D unresolved. Trimming shortened V by 2 bases and J by 8 bases, and 16 bases separated the two germline ends. CDR1 is LGHDT, CDR2 YNNKEL, per germline (reference sequence). The CDR3 extends over 15 amino acids. CDR3 in amino acids: CASSQNTGTFDEQFF. The CDR3 DNA follows: TGTGCCAGCAGCCAAAATACGGGTACATTCGATGAGCAGTTCTTC.

The V and J genes are TRBV7-8 and TRBJ1-1, with TRBD1 identical over 7 bases. The CDR3 runs 16 residues. The J segment lost 0 bases and the V segment lost 4 bases, leaving 8 bases of the junction unmatched. In germline, CDR1 is SGHVS, CDR2 FQNEAQ. The CDR3 spells CASSYYRGALNTEAFF. The DNA of the CDR3 is TGTGCCAGCAGCTATTACAGGGGCGCCTTGAACACTGAAGCTTTCTTT.

The CDR3 loop is CATSRGLAEETQYF. DNA of the CDR3: TGTGCCACCAGCAGGGGACTAGCGGAGGAGACCCAGTACTTC. The chain combines TRBV15 with TRBJ2-5, with TRBD2 matching over 11 bases. With V trimmed by 3 bases and J by 5 bases, 2 bases remained unmatched. The CDR3 totals 14 residues. The germline V gene has CDR1 LNHNV and CDR2 YYDKDF (reference sequence).

In nucleotides, the CDR3 is TGTGCCAGTAGTTACGGAGGGCCACGGGAGACCCAGTACTTC. It yields the protein CASSYGGPRETQYF. This chain connects TRBV19 to TRBJ2-5; weak D call: TRBD2 (6 bases). The CDR3 extends over 14 amino acids. V lost 5 bases to trimming and J lost 5 bases, with 15 bases between them. CDR1 and CDR2 from the germline V gene are LNHDA and SQIVND (reference sequence). Looking up the rest from reference TRBV19 and TRBJ2-5 gives the full variable domain: DGGITQSPKYLFRKEGQNVTLSCEQNLNHDAMYWYRQDPGQGLRLIYYSQIVNDFQKGDIAEGYSVSREKKESFPLTVTSAQKNPTAFYLCASSYGGPRETQYFGPGTRLLVL.

This CDR3 is CASSLDIRASGTYEQYF. The CDR3 DNA follows: TGTGCCAGCAGCTTAGATATTAGGGCTAGCGGGACCTACGAGCAGTACTTC. The V and J genes are TRBV11-2 and TRBJ2-7; TRBD2 aligns across 9 bases. The CDR3 is made up of 17 amino acids. V lost 0 bases and J lost 2; bases outside the gene matches: 8. CDR1 and CDR2 (germline): SGHAT, FQNNGV.

The V gene is TRBV6-5, the J gene TRBJ1-1; D unclear. V lost 2 bases and J 0 bases, leaving 10 bases between the germline ends. The germline V gene has CDR1 MNHEY and CDR2 SVGAGI. This CDR3 region has 15 residues. This CDR3 reads CASSYGGNVNTEAFF. DNA of the CDR3: TGTGCCAGCAGTTACGGAGGGAACGTGAACACTGAAGCTTTCTTT.

The chain has TRBV7-9 and TRBJ1-5; D remains unclear. The CDR3 contains 12 residues. V lost 6 bases and J lost 6, with 9 bases in between. Germline assignment: CDR1 SEHNR and CDR2 FQNEAQ (reference sequence). CDR3 in amino acids: CASSYGSQPQHF. The DNA of the CDR3 is TGTGCCAGCAGTTACGGGAGTCAGCCCCAGCATTTT. Based on the CDR3 plus reference TRBV7-9 and TRBJ1-5, the full variable domain is DTGVSQNPRHKITKRGQNVTFRCDPISEHNRLYWYRQTLGQGPEFLTYFQNEAQLEKSRLLSDRFSAERPKGSFSTLEIQRTEQGDSAMYLCASSYGSQPQHFGDGTRLSIL.

The gene calls are TRBV11-3 and TRBJ1-1; 7 bases align to TRBD1. CDR1 is SGHNT, CDR2 YENEEA, per germline. V lost 5 bases, J lost 8 bases, and 2 bases stayed unmatched. The CDR3 is made up of 11 amino acids. For the CDR3, the DNA is TGTGCCAGCAGCAACAGGGGAGAAGCTTTCTTT. It translates to CASSNRGEAFF. The entire variable domain, with the rest obtained from reference TRBV11-3 and TRBJ1-1, is as follows: EAGVVQSPRYKIIEKKQPVAFWCNPISGHNTLYWYLQNLGQGPELLIRYENEEAVDDSQLPKDRFSAERLKGVDSTLKIQPAELGDSAVYLCASSNRGEAFFGQGTRLTVV.

This chain joins TRBV19 and TRBJ1-2; maybe TRBD1 (5 bases). Germline CDR1 is LNHDA and CDR2 is SQIVND (reference sequence). Trimming removed 7 bases from V and 4 bases from J, with 13 bases in between. There are 13 residues in the CDR3. As DNA, the CDR3 is TGTGCCAGTACCTTGACAGAGTTCTATGGCTACACCTTC. This gives the protein CASTLTEFYGYTF.

With regard to this clone: The same CDR3 arises from other DNA sequences in this sample as well. The genes are TRBV30 and TRBJ1-3; D perhaps matches TRBD1 (5 bases). CDR1 is GTSNPN and CDR2 is SVGIG in the germline V gene (reference sequence). The CDR3 sequence is 14 residues long. The V end was cut by 0 bases, the J end by 1 base, with 7 bases between. Here the CDR3 reads CAWSVRGSGNTIYF. In nucleotides, the CDR3 is TGTGCCTGGAGTGTACGGGGGTCTGGAAACACCATATATTTT.

The chain recombines TRBV30 with TRBJ1-4; 7 bases agree with TRBD1. Per germline, CDR1 GTSNPN and CDR2 SVGIG (reference sequence). CDR3 size: 15 residues. The trim removed 3 bases at V and 3 bases at J, leaving 7 bases unmatched. The CDR3 DNA follows: TGTGCCTGGAGGATCCCGGGGACAGCTAATGAAAAACTGTTTTTT. Protein product: CAWRIPGTANEKLFF.

The chain recombines TRBV5-4 with TRBJ2-1; 13 bases align to TRBD2. Germline loops: CDR1 SGHNT, CDR2 YYREEE (reference sequence). V lost 4 bases to trimming and J lost 15 bases; unmatched junction nucleotides: 13. The CDR3 covers 15 residues. CDR3 nucleotide sequence: TGTGCCAGCAGCCCCCCCGGTACTAGCGGGGGGGTGAGGTTCTTC. This encodes CASSPPGTSGGVRFF.

The CDR3 sequence is CASSLQSGETQYF. CDR3 in DNA: TGTGCCAGCAGTTTACAGTCGGGTGAGACCCAGTACTTC. V is TRBV28 and J is TRBJ2-5; D is undetermined. The CDR3 runs 13 residues. The V gene lost 2 bases and the J gene lost 5 bases, with 9 bases spanning the gap. Germline V gene sequence: CDR1 MDHEN, CDR2 SYDVKM.

The J gene is TRBJ1-5, the V gene TRBV28; D uncertain. The CDR3 length is 15 residues. V lost 7 bases, J lost 5 bases, and 18 bases lay in between. Per germline, CDR1 MDHEN and CDR2 SYDVKM. CDR3 nucleotide sequence: TGTGCCAGCACCAGGTTAACTCCCTCGGATCAGCCCCAGCATTTT. Amino acid sequence: CASTRLTPSDQPQHF.

The gene calls are TRBV5-1 and TRBJ1-2; tentative D call: TRBD1 (6 bases). This CDR3 is built from 15 residues. CDR1 is SGHRS and CDR2 is YFSETQ in the germline V gene. Trimming shortened V by 0 bases and J by 8 bases, and 17 bases separated the two germline ends. The CDR3 DNA sequence: TGCGCCAGCAGCTTGGGTGACAGGAGCTCGGGGGGCTACACCTTC. Its protein product is CASSLGDRSSGGYTF.

The rearrangement joins TRBV7-2 to TRBJ1-6; no clear D. The CDR3 is 16 amino acids. The germline gives CDR1 SGHTA, CDR2 FQGNSA. Trimming removed 5 bases from V and 4 bases from J, with 15 bases in between. The CDR3 protein is CASSPNRVLYNSPLHF. CDR3 in DNA: TGTGCCAGCAGCCCAAACCGGGTCTTATATAATTCACCCCTCCACTTT. The full variable domain, with the rest looked up from reference TRBV7-2 and TRBJ1-6, is GAGVSQSPSNKVTEKGKDVELRCDPISGHTALYWYRQSLGQGLEFLIYFQGNSAPDKSGLPSDRFSAERTGGSVSTLTIQRTQQEDSAVYLCASSPNRVLYNSPLHFGNGTRLTVT.

The chain has TRBV28 and TRBJ2-4; 11 nucleotides match TRBD2. V lost 6 bases, J lost 2 bases, and 6 bases stayed unmatched. CDR1 is MDHEN and CDR2 is SYDVKM in the germline V gene. The CDR3 extends over 16 amino acids. The CDR3 reads CASRAGTSGTKNIQYF. The CDR3 bases are TGTGCCAGCAGAGCCGGGACTAGCGGTACCAAAAACATTCAGTACTTC.

This clone was seen ten or more times. The V gene is TRBV3-1 (or the pseudogene TRBV3-2), the J gene TRBJ2-2; 8 nucleotides match TRBD1. This CDR3 is built from 15 residues. Germline values: CDR1 LGHDT, CDR2 YNNKEL (reference sequence). Losses at the gene ends were 4 bases for V and 2 bases for J; bases not matched to a gene: 3. In nucleotides, the CDR3 is TGTGCCAGCAGCCCGGACAGGGCTAACACCGGGGAGCTGTTTTTT. Residues: CASSPDRANTGELFF.

This chain links TRBV5-1 with TRBJ2-3, with 11 bases matching TRBD1. After removal of 2 bases from V and 5 bases from J, the junction contained 4 bases not matched to a gene. CDR1 and CDR2 (germline): SGHRS, YFSETQ. There are 15 residues in the CDR3. The CDR3 region is CASSFGQGAGDTQYF. Here the CDR3 DNA reads TGCGCCAGCAGCTTCGGACAGGGGGCCGGAGATACGCAGTATTTT.

The chain couples TRBV12-3 or TRBV12-4 to TRBJ2-1; weak D call: TRBD2 (5 bases). The length of the CDR3 is 12 residues. The V and J ends lost 9 bases and 4 bases respectively, with 10 bases between them. The CDR3 here is CASRRRYNEQFF. CDR3 in DNA: TGTGCCAGTAGGAGGAGGTACAATGAGCAGTTCTTC.

The chain joins TRBV7-2 to TRBJ2-1; a weak D match, TRBD2 (5 bases). Trimming stripped 5 bases from V and 6 bases from J, with 11 bases between. CDR3 length: 13 amino acids. Looked up from germline, CDR1 is SGHTA and CDR2 is FQGNSA. CDR3 amino acids: CASSTSFGNEQFF. DNA of the CDR3: TGTGCCAGCAGCACTAGTTTTGGCAATGAGCAGTTCTTC.

The V gene is TRBV5-4, the J gene TRBJ2-7, with D possibly being TRBD1 (6 bases). The CDR3 length is 14 residues. From germline, CDR1 is SGHNT and CDR2 YYREEE (reference sequence). V gave up 5 bases and J gave up 4 bases, with 16 bases separating them. The CDR3 here is CASSNTGQIYEQYF. Here the CDR3 DNA reads TGTGCCAGCAGTAACACGGGACAAATTTACGAGCAGTACTTC.

A single count supports this clone. This chain joins TRBV28 and TRBJ1-6, with TRBD1 matching over 8 bases. The CDR3 totals 15 residues. Germline V gene lookup returns CDR1 MDHEN and CDR2 SYDVKM. The V gene end was trimmed by 4 bases and the J gene end by 10 bases; junction bases not matched to a gene: 9. As DNA, the CDR3 is TGTGCCAGCAGTTCAGCGGGGACAGGAGGCTCACCCCTCCACTTT. Translated: CASSSAGTGGSPLHF.

The chain combines TRBV10-3 with TRBJ1-1; D not resolved. V was pared by 3 bases and J by 4 bases, with 9 bases between. Germline V gives CDR1 ENHRY, CDR2 SYGVKD. This CDR3 contains 13 residues. CDR3 amino acids: CAISDESGTEAFF. CDR3 sequence (DNA): TGTGCCATCAGTGATGAGTCTGGCACTGAAGCTTTCTTT.

The chain recombines TRBV6-5 with TRBJ1-1; tentative D call: TRBD1 (5 bases). This CDR3 comprises 14 residues. V dropped 3 bases and J dropped 1 base, with 9 bases sitting between them. Per germline, CDR1 MNHEY and CDR2 SVGAGI. The CDR3 loop is CASSYAQGNTEAFF. DNA of the CDR3: TGTGCCAGCAGTTATGCGCAGGGGAACACTGAAGCTTTCTTT.

The J gene is TRBJ1-2, the V gene TRBV3-1 (or the pseudogene TRBV3-2); D is perhaps TRBD1 (6 bases). This CDR3 has 13 residues. The germline V and J ends were trimmed by 6 bases and 1 base, with 9 bases remaining between them. The V gene's germline CDR1 is LGHDT and CDR2 YNNKEL (reference sequence). The CDR3 protein is CASRQGHNYGYTF. CDR3 DNA: TGTGCCAGCAGACAGGGACATAACTATGGCTACACCTTC.

The chain couples TRBV19 to TRBJ1-2, with TRBD1 identical over 8 bases. Germline assignment: CDR1 LNHDA and CDR2 SQIVND (reference sequence). V lost 8 bases, J lost 5 bases, and 13 bases stayed unmatched. The CDR3 has 15 amino acids. The CDR3 reads CASQYDRGETYGYTF. For the CDR3, the DNA is TGTGCCAGTCAATACGACAGGGGAGAGACGTATGGCTACACCTTC. The full variable domain, rest sourced from reference TRBV19 and TRBJ1-2, is DGGITQSPKYLFRKEGQNVTLSCEQNLNHDAMYWYRQDPGQGLRLIYYSQIVNDFQKGDIAEGYSVSREKKESFPLTVTSAQKNPTAFYLCASQYDRGETYGYTFGSGTRLTVV.